Below, one T cell receptor (beta chain) is given with its context. What it binds is not known. This sample was taken from a study of a mutant IDH1 vaccine in newly diagnosed glioma. Time point indicated: week 35, safety follow-up. Every vaccination contained 300 ug of the mutant IDH1 20-mer peptide and was paired with topical imiquimod. Clones were sequenced by immunoSEQ multiplex PCR, and TCRdb holds only the in-frame ones, with some missing. The table records about 50,000 clones, around 94% of them present only once. Germline V lookup: CDR1 MDHEN, CDR2 SYDVKM. The CDR3 is 15 residues long. V was pared by 2 bases and J by 8 bases, with 8 bases of the junction left unmatched.

This clonotype originated in a man aged 50 to 60 with glioma. The chain joins TRBV28 to TRBJ1-2; 10 nucleotides line up with TRBD1. The sample here was PBMCs, taken from a glioma patient whose treatment included an IDH1 peptide vaccine. The DNA of the CDR3 is TGTGCCAGCAGTTTAGCGGGACAGGGGTTGAGAGGCTACACCTTC. It is translated as CASSLAGQGLRGYTF.